This T cell receptor (beta chain) was profiled in a study of blood T cell repertoires in COVID-19. For the study at large: The study drew acute and convalescent COVID-19 samples from the United States, Italy and Spain.

Enrollment of patients from Seattle took place during active infection, with longitudinal follow-up. Between the trimmed V and J ends, which lost 1 base and 7 bases, there was a span of 10 bases. Germline V gene sequence: CDR1 SGHTA, CDR2 FQGNSA. The CDR3 contains 14 residues. Repertoires were generated with immunoSEQ multiplex PCR, while TCRdb's copy carries only in-frame clones and drops some. Here the sample spans more than 300,000 clones, about 90% being singletons. This sequence originates from a woman aged 25-40 years with COVID-19, enrolled during active disease. This chain connects TRBV7-2 to TRBJ2-2; tentative D call: TRBD1 (6 bases). Sequencing was carried out using peripheral blood. CDR3 DNA: TGTGCCAGCAGCTTAGGGGGGCTCAGCGGGGAGCTGTTTTTT. Translation: CASSLGGLSGELFF.